Presented here are 27 T cell receptor beta chains from one specimen sequenced in a study of cytomegalovirus exposure and HLA in healthy donors. The PCR was carried out with 60 Vbeta primers and 13 Jbeta primers. This table comes from immunoSEQ multiplex PCR, and its TCRdb copy is limited to in-frame clones, with some not included. Of 87,000 or so clones in the sample, 64% were seen once. The sequenced sample consisted of PBMCs. Receptors were obtained from a man in his sixties in good health and CMV-seronegative.

This chain uses TRBV19 with TRBJ2-7, with 7 bases that match TRBD2. The CDR3 runs to 13 residues. Per the germline V gene, CDR1 is LNHDA and CDR2 is SQIVND (reference sequence). J lost 6 bases, V lost 1 base, and 3 bases had no gene match. The CDR3 coding sequence is TGTGCCAGTAGTATAGGACTAGCTGGCGAGCAGTACTTC. Residues: CASSIGLAGEQYF.

This clone has just a few counts. The V gene is TRBV19, the J gene TRBJ1-5, with 8 bases identical to TRBD1. The germline gives CDR1 LNHDA, CDR2 SQIVND (reference sequence). The CDR3 runs 15 residues. V lost 5 bases to trimming and J lost 2 bases; unmatched junction nucleotides: 5. The CDR3 DNA sequence: TGTGCCAGTAGTTCCCCGGGACAGGGCAATCAGCCCCAGCATTTT. This gives the protein CASSSPGQGNQPQHF.

This clone was detected only a few times. The rearrangement joins TRBV30 to TRBJ2-2, with 13 bases matching TRBD2. CDR1 is GTSNPN, CDR2 SVGIG, per germline (reference sequence). The CDR3 loop spans 16 amino acids. Losses at the gene ends were 7 bases for V and 4 bases for J; bases not matched to a gene: 9. CDR3 nucleotides: TGTGCCTCAACAGGGACTAGCGGGATCGGCACCGGGGAGCTGTTTTTT. This codes for CASTGTSGIGTGELFF.

The chain uses TRBV5-1 and TRBJ1-1; 10 bases line up with TRBD1. This CDR3 spans 17 amino acids. Unmatched junction bases numbered 11, after V lost 4 bases and J lost 2 bases. Per germline, CDR1 SGHRS and CDR2 YFSETQ. Here the CDR3 reads CASSLGQGSVRNTEAFF. The CDR3 DNA reads as TGCGCCAGCAGCCTGGGACAGGGGTCCGTTCGCAACACTGAAGCTTTCTTT.

This clone was detected a few times. This chain connects TRBV2 to TRBJ1-6, with a weak D call TRBD1 (5 bases). The CDR3 runs 17 residues. The germline V and J ends were trimmed by 3 bases and 10 bases, with 22 bases remaining between them. In germline, CDR1 is SNHLY, CDR2 FYNNEI. The CDR3 bases are TGTGCCAGCAGTGACGGGGGTGGGGCCGGAAACGGCTCACCCCTCCACTTT. Translation: CASSDGGGAGNGSPLHF. Filled out from reference TRBV2 and TRBJ1-6, the complete variable domain reads EPEVTQTPSHQVTQMGQEVILRCVPISNHLYFYWYRQILGQKVEFLVSFYNNEISEKSEIFDDQFSVERPDGSNFTLKIRSTKLEDSAMYFCASSDGGGAGNGSPLHFGNGTRLTVT.

The V gene is TRBV7-2, the J gene TRBJ1-1; 8 bases line up with TRBD1. The junction had 6 bases not matched to a gene; V was cut back by 1 base and J by 5 bases. Germline V CDR1 and CDR2: SGHTA, FQGNSA. The CDR3 consists of 15 residues. The CDR3 region has the DNA TGTGCCAGCAGCTTAGTTTCGCAGGGGGCGACTGAAGCTTTCTTT. Residues: CASSLVSQGATEAFF.

The gene calls are TRBV9 and TRBJ2-7, with TRBD1 matching 9 bases. CDR1 SGDLS and CDR2 YYNGEE come from the germline V gene. CDR3 size: 14 residues. J was trimmed by 2 bases and V by 3 bases; bases with no gene match: 3. The CDR3 spells CASSAGQGTYEQYF. The CDR3 bases are TGTGCCAGCAGCGCCGGACAGGGGACCTACGAGCAGTACTTC.

This clone was picked up many times. The chain combines TRBV6-5 with TRBJ2-1; D possibly corresponds to TRBD2 (6 bases). The length of the CDR3 is 14 residues. V lost 2 bases to trimming and J lost 8 bases, with 13 bases between them. The germline gives CDR1 MNHEY, CDR2 SVGAGI. CDR3 loop: CASSYRKPSDEQFF. DNA for the CDR3: TGTGCCAGCAGTTACCGGAAACCTAGCGATGAGCAGTTCTTC.

The CDR3 nucleotides are TGTGCCAGCAGTTTATTCAGGGTAGATACTGAAGCTTTCTTT. As protein: CASSLFRVDTEAFF. The rearrangement joins TRBV28 to TRBJ1-1; maybe TRBD1 (5 bases). The CDR3 runs to 14 residues. The ends were cut back, 1 base at V and 5 bases at J, with 11 bases in the middle. Germline V lookup: CDR1 MDHEN, CDR2 SYDVKM.

This clone was seen only a few times. V is TRBV5-6 and J is TRBJ1-6; 7 bases map to TRBD1. Germline-derived CDR1 and CDR2 are SGHDT and YYEEEE. The CDR3 extends over 16 amino acids. The ends lost 2 bases at V and 2 bases at J; junction bases unmatched: 4. CDR3 residues: CASSFAGTAYNSPLHF. Written as DNA, the CDR3 is TGTGCCAGCAGCTTTGCCGGGACAGCCTATAATTCACCCCTCCACTTT.

The chain joins TRBV14 to TRBJ1-1, with 8 nucleotides matching TRBD1. Germline assignment: CDR1 SGHDN and CDR2 FVKESK. The CDR3 is 15 residues long. V dropped 4 bases and J dropped 4; count of bases not matched to a gene: 8. CDR3 sequence (DNA): TGTGCCAGCAGCCGCCGGACAGGGAGGTCCACTGAAGCTTTCTTT. It yields the protein CASSRRTGRSTEAFF.

This clone was recorded once. The chain recombines TRBV7-3 with TRBJ2-5, with 8 positions matching TRBD1. This CDR3 is 15 amino acids long. Germline CDR1 is SGHTA and CDR2 is FQGTGA. Unmatched junction bases numbered 6, after V lost 1 base and J lost 5 bases. CDR3 sequence (DNA): TGTGCCAGCAGCTTAAATGGACAGGGATGGGAGACCCAGTACTTC. Translation: CASSLNGQGWETQYF.

In this sample, this clone turned up a few times. The chain employs TRBV6-5 and TRBJ2-7; TRBD1 is a possible D gene (6 bases). The germline gives CDR1 MNHEY, CDR2 SVGAGI. Trimming left V 0 bases short and J 2 bases short, with 11 bases between. This CDR3 has 15 residues. CDR3 DNA sequence: TGTGCCAGCAGTTACTCGGGACACAGTCCCTACGAGCAGTACTTC. Protein: CASSYSGHSPYEQYF.

This clone ranks as medium-sized. This chain connects TRBV5-6 to TRBJ2-1; the D gene is possibly TRBD2 (5 bases). CDR1 SGHDT and CDR2 YYEEEE come from the germline V gene. The CDR3 has 13 amino acids. The V end lost 3 bases, the J end lost 8 bases, and 12 bases lay between the germline ends. The CDR3 loop reads CASSSDSRDEQFF. DNA of the CDR3: TGTGCCAGCAGCTCCGACTCGAGGGATGAGCAGTTCTTC.

The V and J genes are TRBV5-1 and TRBJ2-7; possibly TRBD1 for D (5 bases). V was pared by 4 bases and J by 10 bases, with 15 bases between. Looked up from germline, CDR1 is SGHRS and CDR2 is YFSETQ. The CDR3 runs 12 residues. The CDR3 here is CASSQDTTAQYF. The CDR3 bases are TGCGCCAGCAGCCAGGACACCACCGCACAGTACTTC.

J is TRBJ2-5 and V is TRBV4-2; 9 bases map to TRBD2. There are 18 residues in the CDR3. Germline V lookup: CDR1 LGHNA, CDR2 YNFKEQ. V shed 1 base, J shed 1 base, and the junction held 10 bases outside the gene matches. The chain's CDR3 is CASSQGLAGRSLQETQYF. The CDR3 DNA sequence: TGTGCCAGCAGCCAAGGGCTAGCGGGGAGGAGCCTCCAAGAGACCCAGTACTTC.

This chain uses TRBV5-4 with TRBJ1-1, with TRBD1 matching 8 bases. The germline V gene encodes CDR1 SGHNT and CDR2 YYREEE (reference sequence). V was pared by 4 bases and J by 5 bases, with 7 bases of the junction left unmatched. This CDR3 region has 14 residues. The CDR3 loop is CASSSQGARTEAFF. DNA for the CDR3: TGTGCCAGCAGCAGCCAGGGGGCGCGTACTGAAGCTTTCTTT.

This clone was recorded a few times. V and J are TRBV10-1 and TRBJ1-6, with D uncertain. Deletions cut 0 bases from V and 12 bases from J, with 12 bases between. CDR3 length: 14 residues. Per the germline V gene, CDR1 is WNHNN and CDR2 is SYGVQD (reference sequence). The DNA of the CDR3 is TGCGCCAGCAGTGAGTCGAGCGAATCACGACCCCTCCACTTT. Translation: CASSESSESRPLHF.

The J gene is TRBJ1-5, the V gene TRBV7-8, with 8 bases lining up with TRBD1. V lost 0 bases to trimming and J lost 2 bases; unmatched junction nucleotides: 3. The germline CDR1 and CDR2 sequences are SGHVS and FQNEAQ. CDR3 length equals 16 residues. The chain's CDR3 is CASSLARGLGNQPQHF. DNA of the CDR3: TGTGCCAGCAGCTTAGCCAGGGGGCTCGGCAATCAGCCCCAGCATTTT.

In DNA, the CDR3 is TGTGCCAGCAGTTTCCTTCGTGGAGGCCAGCCCCAGCATTTT. Amino acid sequence: CASSFLRGGQPQHF. The J gene is TRBJ1-5, the V gene TRBV28; D gene uncertain. Trimming pared 3 bases from V and 7 bases from J, leaving 13 bases between. The CDR3 totals 14 residues. Germline loops: CDR1 MDHEN, CDR2 SYDVKM. The whole variable domain, filled in from reference TRBV28 and TRBJ1-5, reads DVKVTQSSRYLVKRTGEKVFLECVQDMDHENMFWYRQDPGLGLRLIYFSYDVKMKEKGDIPEGYSVSREKKERFSLILESASTNQTSMYLCASSFLRGGQPQHFGDGTRLSIL.

The chain uses TRBV28 and TRBJ1-3, with TRBD1 as a possible D gene (6 bases). The germline V and J ends were trimmed by 2 bases and 2 bases, with 10 bases remaining between them. The length of the CDR3 is 15 residues. CDR1 and CDR2 (germline): MDHEN, SYDVKM. The CDR3 bases are TGTGCCAGCAGTTTACCAGGGGACCCTGGAAACACCATATATTTT. This sequence encodes CASSLPGDPGNTIYF.

The table lists this clone with a few counts. The chain combines TRBV11-2 with TRBJ2-3; D possibly corresponds to TRBD1 (5 bases). The CDR3 covers 16 residues. Germline assignment: CDR1 SGHAT and CDR2 FQNNGV. Trimming removed 3 bases from V and 0 bases from J, with 13 bases in between. The CDR3 DNA follows: TGTGCCAGCAGCTTCCCGACAGAAACTAGCACAGATACGCAGTATTTT. The encoded protein is CASSFPTETSTDTQYF. Variable domain in full (rest from reference TRBV11-2 and TRBJ2-3): EAGVAQSPRYKIIEKRQSVAFWCNPISGHATLYWYQQILGQGPKLLIQFQNNGVVDDSQLPKDRFSAERLKGVDSTLKIQPAKLEDSAVYLCASSFPTETSTDTQYFGPGTRLTVL.

This clone has just a few counts. The chain uses TRBV28 and TRBJ1-2, with 8 bases lining up with TRBD1. The CDR3 runs 14 residues. Trimming cost V 3 bases and J 8 bases; bases outside gene matches: 8. Germline CDR1 MDHEN, CDR2 SYDVKM. CDR3 loop: CASSFPPAGGGYTF. The CDR3, as DNA: TGTGCCAGCAGTTTCCCCCCGGCAGGGGGCGGCTACACCTTC.

The chain carries TRBV4-1 and TRBJ2-5; possibly TRBD1 for D (6 bases). CDR1 is MGHRA, CDR2 YSYEKL, per germline. Trimming removed 2 bases from V and 1 base from J, with 14 bases in between. CDR3 length: 16 amino acids. CDR3 DNA sequence: TGCGCCAGCAGCCAAACCTTGAGGGGGAGCCAAGAGACCCAGTACTTC. Its translation: CASSQTLRGSQETQYF.

This chain connects TRBV27 to TRBJ2-3; 9 nucleotides align to TRBD2. The CDR3 has 15 amino acids. From germline, CDR1 is MNHEY and CDR2 SMNVEV (reference sequence). J gave up 8 bases and V 2 bases, and 8 bases lay outside the gene matches. CDR3 region: CASSLRREGSGTQYF. Written as DNA, the CDR3 is TGTGCCAGCAGTTTAAGGCGGGAGGGGTCGGGTACGCAGTATTTT.

This chain connects TRBV10-1 to TRBJ2-2, with no clear D. This CDR3 has 13 residues. The V gene's germline CDR1 is WNHNN and CDR2 SYGVQD (reference sequence). V was shortened by 6 bases and J by 2 bases, with 7 bases between the two germline ends. The DNA for the CDR3 is TGCGCCAGCAGGCACACAAACACCGGGGAGCTGTTTTTT. Protein product: CASRHTNTGELFF.

Only one count was recorded for this clone. The J gene is TRBJ2-7, the V gene TRBV30; D is ambiguous. The CDR3 sequence is 12 residues long. Trimming took 0 bases from V and 4 from J, leaving 7 bases between them. CDR1 and CDR2 (germline): GTSNPN, SVGIG (reference sequence). The CDR3 is CAWSVSRYEQYF. CDR3 coding DNA: TGTGCCTGGAGTGTTAGCCGATACGAGCAGTACTTC.